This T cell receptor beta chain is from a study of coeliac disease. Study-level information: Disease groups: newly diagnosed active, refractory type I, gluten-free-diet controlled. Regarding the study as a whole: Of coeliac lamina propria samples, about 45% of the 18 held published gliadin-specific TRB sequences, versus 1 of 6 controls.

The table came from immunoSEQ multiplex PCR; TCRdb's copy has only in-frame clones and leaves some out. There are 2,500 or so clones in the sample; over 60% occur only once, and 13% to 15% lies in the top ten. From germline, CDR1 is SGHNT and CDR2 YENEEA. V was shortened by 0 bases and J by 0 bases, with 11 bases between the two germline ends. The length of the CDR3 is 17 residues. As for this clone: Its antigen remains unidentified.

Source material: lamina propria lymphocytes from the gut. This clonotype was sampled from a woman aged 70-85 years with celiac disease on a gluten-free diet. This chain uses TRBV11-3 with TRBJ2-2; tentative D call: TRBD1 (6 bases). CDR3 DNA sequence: TGTGCCAGCAGCTTAGATGGGGGACACACGAACACCGGGGAGCTGTTTTTT. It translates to CASSLDGGHTNTGELFF.